This TCR beta chain was profiled in a study of blood T cell repertoires in COVID-19. Repertoires were generated with immunoSEQ multiplex PCR, while TCRdb's copy carries only in-frame clones and drops some. Of 200,000 or so clones in the sample, 85% to 90% were seen once. This CDR3 comprises 15 residues. The germline V gene has CDR1 GTSNPN and CDR2 SVGIG (reference sequence). Trimming at V came to 7 bases and at J to 0 bases, leaving 8 bases not matched to a gene. The chain has TRBV30 and TRBJ1-4, with 7 bases fitting TRBD1. The TCR sequence derives from a man in his 60s with acute or convalescent COVID-19. The sequencing input was peripheral blood. The CDR3 reads CASRRGRATNEKLFF. CDR3 bases: TGTGCCTCAAGGAGGGGGCGGGCAACTAATGAAAAACTGTTTTTT. The full variable domain, in which reference TRBV30 and TRBJ1-4 provide the parts outside the CDR3, is SQTIHQWPATLVQPVGSPLSLECTVEGTSNPNLYWYRQAAGRGLQLLFYSVGIGQISSEVPQNLSASRPQDRQFILSSKKLLLSDSGFYLCASRRGRATNEKLFFGSGTQLSVL.